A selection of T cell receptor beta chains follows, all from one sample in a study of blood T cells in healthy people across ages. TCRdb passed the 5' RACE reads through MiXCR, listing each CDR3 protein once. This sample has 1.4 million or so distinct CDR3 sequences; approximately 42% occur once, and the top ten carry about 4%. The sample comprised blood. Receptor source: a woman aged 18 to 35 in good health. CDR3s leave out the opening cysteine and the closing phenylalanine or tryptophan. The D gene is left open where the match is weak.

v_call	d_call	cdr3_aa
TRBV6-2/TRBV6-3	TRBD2	ASSRTSEYQETQY
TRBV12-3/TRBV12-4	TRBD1	ASSVMGQAKQF
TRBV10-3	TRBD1	AIGGRGDTEAF
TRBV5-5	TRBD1	ASSWDRGPNSPLH
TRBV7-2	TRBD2	ASSLGAGAYNEQY
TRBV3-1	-	ASSPPDGTGELF
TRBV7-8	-	ASSLGAAIQETQY
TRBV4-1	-	ASSQIVSYNEQF
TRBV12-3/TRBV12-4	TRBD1	ASRTGGEASEQF
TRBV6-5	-	ASSSTRAFYEQY
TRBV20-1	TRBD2	SAGGGLSYEQY
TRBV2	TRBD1	ASTVDRDQPQH
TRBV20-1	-	SAADPPTYEQY
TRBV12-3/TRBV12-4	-	ATIKRQRASGEQF